The 12 T cell receptor beta chains below come from one sample, sequenced in a study of cytomegalovirus exposure and HLA in healthy donors. Data came from immunoSEQ multiplex PCR; TCRdb stores just in-frame clones and leaves some out. The repertoire has under 75,000 clones, around 85% of them found once; the top ten carry around 3%. Specimen: PBMCs. The receptors shown here come from a man aged 30 to 39 in good health and CMV-seronegative.

This clone was counted once. The chain joins TRBV9 to TRBJ2-4; D is possibly TRBD1 (6 bases). Per the germline V gene, CDR1 is SGDLS and CDR2 is YYNGEE. The CDR3 spans 15 residues. V gave up 2 bases and J gave up 7 bases, with 16 bases separating them. CDR3 DNA sequence: TGTGCCAGCAGCGTTAGATCCGGCCAGGGGAACATTCAGTACTTC. It yields the protein CASSVRSGQGNIQYF.

This rearrangement joins TRBV28 to TRBJ2-7; a weak D match, TRBD2 (7 bases). V was pared by 7 bases and J by 2 bases, with 12 bases between. Germline V CDR1 and CDR2: MDHEN, SYDVKM. This CDR3 is built from 13 residues. CDR3 loop: CASMQGGAYEQYF. The CDR3 coding sequence is TGTGCCAGCATGCAAGGGGGGGCCTACGAGCAGTACTTC.

The chain combines TRBV6-6 with TRBJ2-3; a possible D gene is TRBD2 (5 bases). Germline V gene data show CDR1 as MNHNY and CDR2 as SVGAGI (reference sequence). V shed 8 bases and J shed 0 bases, with 12 bases lying between them. The length of the CDR3 is 14 residues. The CDR3 DNA follows: TGTGCCAGCCAGGTTGGCGGGAGCACAGATACGCAGTATTTT. Amino acids: CASQVGGSTDTQYF.

This clone was recorded a few times. The chain recombines TRBV16 with TRBJ2-7, with D tentatively TRBD2 (5 bases). CDR3 size: 12 residues. V shed 3 bases and J shed 3 bases, with 6 bases lying between them. Germline loops: CDR1 KGHSY, CDR2 FQNENV. Here the CDR3 reads CASSHGLYEQYF. The CDR3 DNA reads as TGTGCCAGCAGCCACGGACTCTACGAGCAGTACTTC.

This chain connects TRBV7-3 to TRBJ2-7; possible D gene TRBD2, 6 bases. The germline V gene has CDR1 SGHTA and CDR2 FQGTGA. This CDR3 contains 19 residues. The V and J ends lost 3 bases and 1 base respectively, with 25 bases between them. For the CDR3, the DNA is TGTGCCAGCAGCTTGGTTAGCGGCTTCCCTCGGTATGCTTCCTACGAGCAGTACGTC. Its protein is CASSLVSGFPRYASYEQYV.

The J gene is TRBJ2-7, the V gene TRBV6-5; the D gene is possibly TRBD2 (5 bases). The CDR3 is made up of 15 amino acids. Trimming cost V 0 bases and J 3 bases, with 12 bases left between them. Germline-derived CDR1 and CDR2 are MNHEY and SVGAGI. The DNA of the CDR3 is TGTGCCAGCAGTTACTCCCCGTCCGCGGGCTACGAGCAGTACTTC. This codes for CASSYSPSAGYEQYF.

This sequence joins TRBV2 and TRBJ2-3, with 7 positions matching TRBD2. The CDR3 is 12 residues long. The trim removed 10 bases at V and 6 bases at J, leaving 7 bases unmatched. CDR1 SNHLY and CDR2 FYNNEI come from the germline V gene. The DNA of the CDR3 is TGTGCCACCGCCTATAGCGGGGATACGCAGTATTTT. This translates into CATAYSGDTQYF.

The rearrangement links TRBV30 to TRBJ1-5; D is unresolved. This CDR3 spans 12 amino acids. Germline V lookup: CDR1 GTSNPN, CDR2 SVGIG (reference sequence). The V and J ends lost 6 bases and 9 bases respectively, with 15 bases between them. CDR3: CACGVRSAPQHF. In nucleotides, the CDR3 is TGTGCCTGCGGAGTCCGATCGGCGCCCCAGCATTTT.

This chain links TRBV5-8 with TRBJ2-1, with 7 bases matching TRBD1. The junction had 7 bases not matched to a gene; V was cut back by 0 bases and J by 7 bases. The CDR3 runs to 15 residues. The germline CDR1 and CDR2 sequences are SGHTS and YDEGEE. CDR3 sequence (DNA): TGTGCCAGCAGCTTGGTTCAGGGGACAGATAATGAGCAGTTCTTC. Protein: CASSLVQGTDNEQFF.

This chain uses TRBV5-1 with TRBJ1-3; 7 nucleotides agree with TRBD1. The CDR3 runs 14 residues. V lost 0 bases and J lost 7; bases outside the gene matches: 4. The germline V gene encodes CDR1 SGHRS and CDR2 YFSETQ. Here the CDR3 reads CASSLGTGGNTIYF. The CDR3 nucleotides are TGCGCCAGCAGCTTGGGGACAGGAGGCAACACCATATATTTT.

The V call is TRBV11-3, the J call TRBJ2-1; 9 bases agree with TRBD1. The V gene end was trimmed by 6 bases and the J gene end by 10 bases; junction bases not matched to a gene: 16. The CDR3 is 16 residues long. Germline loops: CDR1 SGHNT, CDR2 YENEEA. CDR3: CASSPATGTGYWEQFF. The CDR3 bases are TGTGCCAGCAGTCCAGCGACCGGGACAGGGTACTGGGAGCAGTTCTTC.

The chain links TRBV4-1 to TRBJ2-7; 8 nucleotides match TRBD1. Germline trimming cut 0 bases from V and 2 bases from J; bases unmatched to any gene: 0. This CDR3 spans 14 amino acids. From germline, CDR1 is MGHRA and CDR2 YSYEKL. The CDR3: CASSQEQGAYEQYV. DNA for the CDR3: TGCGCCAGCAGCCAAGAACAGGGGGCCTACGAGCAGTACGTC.